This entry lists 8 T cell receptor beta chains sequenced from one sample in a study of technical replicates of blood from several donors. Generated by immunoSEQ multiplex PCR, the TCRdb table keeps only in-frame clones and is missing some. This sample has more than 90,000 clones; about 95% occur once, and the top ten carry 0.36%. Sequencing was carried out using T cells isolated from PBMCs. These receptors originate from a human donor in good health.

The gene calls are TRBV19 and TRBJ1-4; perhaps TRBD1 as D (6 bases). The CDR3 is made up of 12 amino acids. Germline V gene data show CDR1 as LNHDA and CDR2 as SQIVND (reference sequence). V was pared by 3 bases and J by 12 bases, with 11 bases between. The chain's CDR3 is CASSIQGSELFF. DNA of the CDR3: TGTGCCAGTAGTATCCAGGGGAGTGAACTGTTTTTT.

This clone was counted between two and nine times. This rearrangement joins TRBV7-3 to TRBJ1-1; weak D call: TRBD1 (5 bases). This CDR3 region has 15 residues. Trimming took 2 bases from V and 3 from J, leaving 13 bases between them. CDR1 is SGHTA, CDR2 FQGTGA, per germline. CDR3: CASSLDGGWDTEAFF. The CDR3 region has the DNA TGTGCCAGCAGCTTAGATGGGGGGTGGGACACTGAAGCTTTCTTT.

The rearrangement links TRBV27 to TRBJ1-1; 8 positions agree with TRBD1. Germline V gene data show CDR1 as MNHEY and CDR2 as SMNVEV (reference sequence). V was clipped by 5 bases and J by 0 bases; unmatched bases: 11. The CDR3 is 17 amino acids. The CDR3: CASSPQIGTGMNTEAFF. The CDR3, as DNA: TGTGCCAGCAGTCCACAGATCGGGACAGGCATGAACACTGAAGCTTTCTTT.

In DNA form, the CDR3 reads TGTGCCAGCAGCTGGGGACAGTTTGGCGAAAAACTGTTTTTT. Protein: CASSWGQFGEKLFF. J is TRBJ1-4 and V is TRBV28; TRBD1 agrees at 7 bases. V gave up 6 bases and J gave up 8 bases; unmatched junction bases: 9. Germline assignment: CDR1 MDHEN and CDR2 SYDVKM. The CDR3 contains 14 residues.

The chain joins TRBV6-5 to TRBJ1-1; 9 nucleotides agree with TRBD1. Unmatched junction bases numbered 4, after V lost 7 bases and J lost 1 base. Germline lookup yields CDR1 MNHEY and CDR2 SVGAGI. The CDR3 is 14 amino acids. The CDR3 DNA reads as TGTGCCAGCACTCCGGGACAGGGGAACACTGAAGCTTTCTTT. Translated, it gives CASTPGQGNTEAFF.

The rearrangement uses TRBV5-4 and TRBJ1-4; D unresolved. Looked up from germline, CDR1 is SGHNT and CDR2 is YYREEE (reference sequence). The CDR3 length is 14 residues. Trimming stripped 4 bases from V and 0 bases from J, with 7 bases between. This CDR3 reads CASSTGSTNEKLFF. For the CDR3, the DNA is TGTGCCAGCAGCACCGGGTCAACTAATGAAAAACTGTTTTTT.

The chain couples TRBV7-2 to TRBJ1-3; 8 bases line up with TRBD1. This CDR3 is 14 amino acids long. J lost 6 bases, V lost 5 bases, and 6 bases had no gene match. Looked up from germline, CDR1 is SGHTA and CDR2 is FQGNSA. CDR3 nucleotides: TGTGCCAGCAGCCAAAGGACAGGGCTAAACACCATATATTTT. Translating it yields CASSQRTGLNTIYF. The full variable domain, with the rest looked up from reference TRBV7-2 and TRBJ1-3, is GAGVSQSPSNKVTEKGKDVELRCDPISGHTALYWYRQSLGQGLEFLIYFQGNSAPDKSGLPSDRFSAERTGGSVSTLTIQRTQQEDSAVYLCASSQRTGLNTIYFGEGSWLTVV.

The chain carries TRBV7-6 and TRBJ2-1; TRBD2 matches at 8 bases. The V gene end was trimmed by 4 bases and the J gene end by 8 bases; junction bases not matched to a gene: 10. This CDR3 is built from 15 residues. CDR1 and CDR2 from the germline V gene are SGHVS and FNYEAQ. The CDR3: CASSSLVREVDEQFF. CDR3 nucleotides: TGTGCCAGCAGCTCTCTTGTGCGGGAGGTGGATGAGCAGTTCTTC.